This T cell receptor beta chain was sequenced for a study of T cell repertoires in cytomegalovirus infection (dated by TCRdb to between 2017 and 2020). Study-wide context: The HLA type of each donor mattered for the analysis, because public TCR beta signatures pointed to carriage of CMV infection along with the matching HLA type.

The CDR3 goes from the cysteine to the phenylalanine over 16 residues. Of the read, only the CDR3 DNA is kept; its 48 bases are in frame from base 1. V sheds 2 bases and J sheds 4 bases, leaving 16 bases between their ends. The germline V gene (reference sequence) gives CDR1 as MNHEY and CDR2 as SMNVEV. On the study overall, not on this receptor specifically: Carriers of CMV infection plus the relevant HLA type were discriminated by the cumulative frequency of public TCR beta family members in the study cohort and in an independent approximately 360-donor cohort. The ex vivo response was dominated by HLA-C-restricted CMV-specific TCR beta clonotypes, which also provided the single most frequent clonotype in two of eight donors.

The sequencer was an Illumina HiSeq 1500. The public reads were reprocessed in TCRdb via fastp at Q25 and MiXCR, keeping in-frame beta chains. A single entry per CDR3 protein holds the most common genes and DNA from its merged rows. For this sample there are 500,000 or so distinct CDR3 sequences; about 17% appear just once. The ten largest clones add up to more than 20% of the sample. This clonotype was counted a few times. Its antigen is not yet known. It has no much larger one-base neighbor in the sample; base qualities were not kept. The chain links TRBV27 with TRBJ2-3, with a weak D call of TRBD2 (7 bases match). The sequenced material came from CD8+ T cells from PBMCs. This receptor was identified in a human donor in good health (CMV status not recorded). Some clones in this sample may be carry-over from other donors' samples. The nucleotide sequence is TGTGCCAGCAGTTTAAGGGGGGGGCTGAGGTCAGATACGCAGTATTTT. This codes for CASSLRGGLRSDTQYF.